This record looks at one T cell receptor (beta chain) sequence and its context. The entry originates in a study of blood T cell repertoires in COVID-19. Study at large: Nucleic acid was either cDNA or gDNA, and it came from T cells, B-cell-depleted T cells, or PBMCs.

This CDR3 region has 15 residues. Germline V gives CDR1 SGHVS, CDR2 FQNEAQ. V gave up 3 bases and J gave up 1 base; unmatched junction bases: 5. Original handling: By means of reference gene primer amplification, nucleated cell counts were estimated. The protocol was immunoSEQ multiplex PCR, while the TCRdb copy is restricted to in-frame clones and leaves out a portion. The V and J calls and clone size are taken from that table; D and trimming were inferred from the DNA. Among 65,000 to 85,000 clones listed, about 79% were seen once. This clonotype was sampled from a human donor in a cohort sampled during active COVID-19. The chain is built from TRBV7-8 and TRBJ2-5; 7 bases agree with TRBD2. The sequenced sample consisted of peripheral blood. The CDR3 nucleotides read TGTGCCAGCAGCTTGGGGGACTACTTCCAAGAGACCCAGTACTTC. Its protein is CASSLGDYFQETQYF.